This is a list of T cell receptor beta chains from one sample in a study of vaccination and CD4 T cells after COVID-19. TCRdb called the PCR reads again in MiXCR, with one record for every CDR3 protein. The repertoire holds roughly 22,000 distinct CDR3 sequences, less than 75% seen once, with 0.99% in the top ten. The sample in question was CD4+ T cells from blood, obtained before SARS-CoV-2 vaccination. Receptors were obtained from a human donor who had recovered from COVID-19. CDR3s include the opening cysteine and the closing phenylalanine or tryptophan. The D gene is left open where the match is weak. The listing skips clone size in some rows; elsewhere it reads once, few, many or a size class.

>TRBJ2-1|few|TRBV7-2|.
TGTGCCAGCAGGGAGGACTCCTACAATGAGCAGTTCTTC
CASREDSYNEQFF
>TRBJ1-5|once|TRBV7-9|.
TGTGCCAGCAGCTGGGATGTGGGTCAGCCCCAGCATTTT
CASSWDVGQPQHF
>TRBJ2-2|.|TRBV11-1|.
TGTGCCAGCAGCTTAAAGGGGTTGTTCACCGGGGAGCTGTTTTTT
CASSLKGLFTGELFF
>TRBJ2-1|.|TRBV20-1|TRBD1
TGCAGTGCTAGAGACCACAGGGGAGTCTCCTACAATGAGCAGTTCTTC
CSARDHRGVSYNEQFF
>TRBJ2-6|.|TRBV28|.
TGTGCCAGCAGTTTTTTCCAGTCTGGGGCCAACGTCCTGACTTTC
CASSFFQSGANVLTF
>TRBJ2-3|.|TRBV20-1|.
TGCAGTGGTACCTCTGGAGAAGCGGGTGGAGGACGCACAGATACGCAGTATTTT
CSGTSGEAGGGRTDTQYF
>TRBJ2-1|.|TRBV7-8|.
TGTGCCAGCAGCTTACTCTATCGGGAGCGTGGGTACAATGAGCAGTTCTTC
CASSLLYRERGYNEQFF
>TRBJ2-7|.|TRBV20-1|TRBD2
TGCAGTGCTAGGGGGACTAGCGGGAGCTACGAGCAGTACTTC
CSARGTSGSYEQYF
>TRBJ2-2|few|TRBV6-2/TRBV6-3|TRBD2
TGTGCCAGCAGCAACACCGGGAGGACGAACACCGGGGAGCTGTTTTTT
CASSNTGRTNTGELFF
>TRBJ2-3|.|TRBV6-2/TRBV6-3|.
TGTGCCAGCAGTTACAGGGGACACTCCGTCGATACGCAGTATTTT
CASSYRGHSVDTQYF
>TRBJ1-6|few|TRBV19|.
TGTGCCAGTATCTTACCGGGAGCGAATAATTCACCCCTCCACTTT
CASILPGANNSPLHF
>TRBJ1-5|.|TRBV5-8|.
TGTGCCAGCAGCTTGGGTCTTGGGCCCCAGCATTTT
CASSLGLGPQHF
>TRBJ2-1|.|TRBV7-2|TRBD2
TGTGCCAGCAGCCTAGCGGGACAATCCTACAATGAGCAGTTCTTC
CASSLAGQSYNEQFF
>TRBJ2-3|.|TRBV27|TRBD1
TGTGCCAGCAGTCGGACAGGGATCGCAGATACGCAGTATTTT
CASSRTGIADTQYF
>TRBJ2-1|.|TRBV2|.
TGTGCCAGCAGTGTGGAGGGACAACGGGCCGCCTACAATGAGCAGTTCTTC
CASSVEGQRAAYNEQFF
>TRBJ2-7|.|TRBV6-1|.
TGTGCCAGCAGTCTCCTCCCGGGAACAGGGATTCGTGGGTACGAGCAGTACTTC
CASSLLPGTGIRGYEQYF
>TRBJ1-6|.|TRBV28|.
TGTGCCAGCACAACGAGGCCATGGGGGGCAGGGTATAGTAATTCACCCCTCCACTTT
CASTTRPWGAGYSNSPLHF
>TRBJ2-3|.|TRBV7-8|.
TGTGCCAGCAGCGTAGCGACAGCCGGAAGGGATACGCAGTATTTT
CASSVATAGRDTQYF
>TRBJ1-2|.|TRBV20-1|TRBD1
TGCAGTGCCCGGGGGACAGGGGAGGGTGCTAACTATGGCTACACCTTC
CSARGTGEGANYGYTF
>TRBJ1-2|.|TRBV28|.
TGTGCCAGCAGTTTACTCCAGCTTGGCGACTATGGCTACACCTTC
CASSLLQLGDYGYTF
>TRBJ2-1|.|TRBV10-3|TRBD2
TGTGCCATCAGTGAGGGACTAGCGGGACCTAAGCCGTACAATGAGCAGTTCTTC
CAISEGLAGPKPYNEQFF
>TRBJ2-6|.|TRBV15|TRBD1
TGTGCCACCAGCATTCGGGACAGGGTCTCCTCTGGGGCCAACGTCCTGACTTTC
CATSIRDRVSSGANVLTF